This TCR beta chain was profiled in a study of memory CD4+ T cells and cytomegalovirus serostatus. At the level of the study: Healthy Belgian adult donors included roughly nine CMV-positive and some 25 CMV-negative people. The study, taken as a whole, reports: CMV serostatus prediction reached median AUC approximately 0.95, or 0.91 with US-trained model.

Germline assignment: CDR1 SNHLY and CDR2 FYNNEI. V gave up 7 bases and J gave up 5 bases; unmatched junction bases: 4. This CDR3 has 15 residues. Remarks on this clone: What it binds is unknown.

The sort gate was single viable CD3+CD4+CD8-CD45RO+ cells for memory CD4+ T cells. Only in-frame clones appear in the TCRdb table, and some are missing; sequencing was by immunoSEQ multiplex PCR. Among 40,000 to 55,000 clones, around four fifths were seen once, and the ten largest hold about 1.3%. Sequences were obtained from memory CD4+ T cells from blood. The V gene is TRBV2, the J gene TRBJ2-5, with 16 nucleotides matching TRBD2. The source of this sequence is an adult in good health and CMV-seropositive. DNA of the CDR3: TGTGCCAGCACAAAGGGACTAGCGGGAGGGGAGACCCAGTACTTC. Translated, it gives CASTKGLAGGETQYF.